This T cell receptor beta chain was identified during a study of T cells of healthy individuals. Germline V gene sequence: CDR1 SGDLS, CDR2 YYNGEE. The CDR3 loop spans 14 amino acids. V was trimmed by 1 base and J by 7 bases, leaving 14 bases between them. MiXCR was run by TCRdb on the 5' RACE reads, yielding one entry per CDR3 protein. The sample has 60,000 to 70,000 distinct CDR3 sequences; 16% are singletons. This receptor was taken from a human donor in good health. The rearrangement uses TRBV9 and TRBJ2-5; D tentatively fits TRBD1 or TRBD2 (5 bases each). The CDR3, as DNA: TGTGCCAGCAGCGTACGAGGGGACCTTGGGACCCAGTACTTC. Encoded protein: CASSVRGDLGTQYF. Together with reference TRBV9 and TRBJ2-5, the CDR3 gives the full variable domain: DSGVTQTPKHLITATGQRVTLRCSPRSGDLSVYWYQQSLDQGLQFLIQYYNGEERAKGNILERFSAQQFPDLHSELNLSSLELGDSALYFCASSVRGDLGTQYFGPGTRLLVL.